The rows below give T cell receptor beta chains drawn from one sample of a study of regulatory dendritic cells for organ transplantation. Method: immunoSEQ multiplex PCR; TCRdb's copy keeps in-frame clones and lacks some. The data show some 11,000 clones, 79% seen once. The antigens of these receptors remain unknown. Sequencing used naive CD8+ T cells from blood cultured with regulatory dendritic cells. Receptors originate from a human donor in good health. Both conserved end residues are part of each CDR3. Each record gives: CDR3 protein, V gene, clone size, J gene. Some rows mark clone size as missing; the rest say once, few, many or name a class of expanded clone.

CDR3 protein: CASSLDRGSYNEQFF; V gene: TRBV5-5; clone size: NA; J gene: TRBJ2-1
CDR3 protein: CASSVGAPRELFF; V gene: TRBV9; clone size: NA; J gene: TRBJ2-2
CDR3 protein: CASSGPGKKENSPLHF; V gene: TRBV21-1; clone size: NA; J gene: TRBJ1-6
CDR3 protein: CASSPRDRENIQYF; V gene: TRBV6-6; clone size: once; J gene: TRBJ2-4
CDR3 protein: CASSGLGTGGTEAFF; V gene: TRBV6-1; clone size: NA; J gene: TRBJ1-1
CDR3 protein: CASSLGASYGYTF; V gene: TRBV5-6; clone size: NA; J gene: TRBJ1-2
CDR3 protein: CASSYPGYTPTYEQYF; V gene: TRBV6-6; clone size: NA; J gene: TRBJ2-7
CDR3 protein: CASSASGSANYGYTF; V gene: TRBV2; clone size: NA; J gene: TRBJ1-2
CDR3 protein: CASSVVGHGTDTQYF; V gene: TRBV5-1; clone size: few; J gene: TRBJ2-3
CDR3 protein: CASSPPDRWDTQYF; V gene: TRBV27; clone size: NA; J gene: TRBJ2-3
CDR3 protein: CASSPTRVSYEQYF; V gene: TRBV9; clone size: NA; J gene: TRBJ2-7
CDR3 protein: CASSGNRLHIQYF; V gene: TRBV25-1; clone size: few; J gene: TRBJ2-4
CDR3 protein: CASSGLGDTQYF; V gene: TRBV6-5; clone size: NA; J gene: TRBJ2-3
CDR3 protein: CASSGTGGLNNEQFF; V gene: TRBV9; clone size: NA; J gene: TRBJ2-1
CDR3 protein: CASSPSRQLNTEAFF; V gene: TRBV18; clone size: NA; J gene: TRBJ1-1
CDR3 protein: CASSLGSSYEQYF; V gene: TRBV5-6; clone size: NA; J gene: TRBJ2-7
CDR3 protein: CASSFPGQDRGNDYGYTF; V gene: TRBV10-1; clone size: few; J gene: TRBJ1-2
CDR3 protein: CATSREQNTEAFF; V gene: TRBV15; clone size: NA; J gene: TRBJ1-1
CDR3 protein: CASSVSGGTNTEAFF; V gene: TRBV9; clone size: NA; J gene: TRBJ1-1
CDR3 protein: CSVEVGELDTQYF; V gene: TRBV29-1; clone size: NA; J gene: TRBJ2-3
CDR3 protein: CASSLVGGTTDTQYF; V gene: TRBV7-8; clone size: NA; J gene: TRBJ2-3
CDR3 protein: CASSVEVPHRELYQPQHF; V gene: TRBV9; clone size: NA; J gene: TRBJ1-5
CDR3 protein: CASSDQGASTDTQYF; V gene: TRBV27; clone size: NA; J gene: TRBJ2-3
CDR3 protein: CASSSGQGLLGTEAFF; V gene: TRBV7-6; clone size: NA; J gene: TRBJ1-1
CDR3 protein: CASSLEGAHMGYTF; V gene: TRBV5-6; clone size: NA; J gene: TRBJ1-2
CDR3 protein: CASSFDQGSYEQYF; V gene: TRBV27; clone size: few; J gene: TRBJ2-7
CDR3 protein: CASSRGLAGGINEQFF; V gene: TRBV7-6; clone size: few; J gene: TRBJ2-1
CDR3 protein: CASSLGANTGELFF; V gene: TRBV7-3; clone size: NA; J gene: TRBJ2-2
CDR3 protein: CASSYSWGGSYGYTF; V gene: TRBV6-5; clone size: NA; J gene: TRBJ1-2
CDR3 protein: CASRDPLAGGPSTDTQYF; V gene: TRBV2; clone size: NA; J gene: TRBJ2-3
CDR3 protein: CASSYTSGGGYTF; V gene: TRBV6-5; clone size: few; J gene: TRBJ1-2
CDR3 protein: CASSSQGSYNSPLHF; V gene: TRBV5-6; clone size: NA; J gene: TRBJ1-6
CDR3 protein: CATSKQGGYGYTF; V gene: TRBV15; clone size: few; J gene: TRBJ1-2
CDR3 protein: CSVGDRGESYEQYF; V gene: TRBV29-1; clone size: NA; J gene: TRBJ2-7
CDR3 protein: CASSLGGGGADTQYF; V gene: TRBV5-1; clone size: NA; J gene: TRBJ2-3
CDR3 protein: CATRSGEKGATTEAFF; V gene: TRBV6-6; clone size: once; J gene: TRBJ1-1
CDR3 protein: CASSLEGTSGGLEQYF; V gene: TRBV13; clone size: NA; J gene: TRBJ2-7
CDR3 protein: CASSLDSAEKLFF; V gene: TRBV7-9; clone size: NA; J gene: TRBJ1-4
CDR3 protein: CASSGGTYEQYF; V gene: TRBV6-1; clone size: NA; J gene: TRBJ2-7